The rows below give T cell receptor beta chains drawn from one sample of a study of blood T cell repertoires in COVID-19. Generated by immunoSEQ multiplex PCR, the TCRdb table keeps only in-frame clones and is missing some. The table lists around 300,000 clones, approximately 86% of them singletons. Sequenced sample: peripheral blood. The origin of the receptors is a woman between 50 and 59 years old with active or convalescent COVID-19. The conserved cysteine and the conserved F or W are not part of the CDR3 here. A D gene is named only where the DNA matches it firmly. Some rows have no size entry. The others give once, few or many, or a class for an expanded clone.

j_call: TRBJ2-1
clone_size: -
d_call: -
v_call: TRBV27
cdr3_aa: ASSLNSLQHKLNEQF

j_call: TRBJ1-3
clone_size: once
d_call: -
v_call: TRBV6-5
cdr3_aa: ASTAGVMGNTIY

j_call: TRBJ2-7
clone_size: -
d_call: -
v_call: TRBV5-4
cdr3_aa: ASSPNYRSYEQY

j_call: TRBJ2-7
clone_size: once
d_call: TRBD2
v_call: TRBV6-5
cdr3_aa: ASSSMGGRRYEQY

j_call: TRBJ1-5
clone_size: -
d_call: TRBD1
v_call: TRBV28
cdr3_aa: ASLSYRGAISSNQPQH

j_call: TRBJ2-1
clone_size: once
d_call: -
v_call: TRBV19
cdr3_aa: ASSGPAGSYNEQF

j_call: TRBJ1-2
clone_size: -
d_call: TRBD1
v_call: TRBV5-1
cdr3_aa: ASSLAGQSNYGYT

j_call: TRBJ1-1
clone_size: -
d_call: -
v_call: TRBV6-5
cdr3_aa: ASSYTGTGKAF

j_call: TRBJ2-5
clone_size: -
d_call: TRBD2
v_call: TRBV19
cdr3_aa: ASSVAHSSGGETQY

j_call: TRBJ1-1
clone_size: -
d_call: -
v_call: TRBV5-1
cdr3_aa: ASSLVGDTEAF

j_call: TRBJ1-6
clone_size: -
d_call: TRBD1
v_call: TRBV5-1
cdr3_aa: ASSLRRQGSSPLH

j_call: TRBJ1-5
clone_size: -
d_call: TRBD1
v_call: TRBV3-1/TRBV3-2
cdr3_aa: ASRSSLGQGGLKRGNQPQH

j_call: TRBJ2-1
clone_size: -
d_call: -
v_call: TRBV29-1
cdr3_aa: SVDRQDHRGQF

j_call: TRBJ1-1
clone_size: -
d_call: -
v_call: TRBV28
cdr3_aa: ASSGGGASSNTEAF

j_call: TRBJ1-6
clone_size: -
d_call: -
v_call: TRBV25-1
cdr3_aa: ASSEFGLMGSSPLH

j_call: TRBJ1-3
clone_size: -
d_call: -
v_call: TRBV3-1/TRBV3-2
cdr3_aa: ASSQGRIDSGNTIY

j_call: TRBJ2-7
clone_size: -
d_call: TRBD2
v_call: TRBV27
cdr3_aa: ASSPTELDSGMLPEVYEQY

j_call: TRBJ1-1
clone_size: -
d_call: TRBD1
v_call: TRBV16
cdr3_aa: ASSLNRGGVSEAF

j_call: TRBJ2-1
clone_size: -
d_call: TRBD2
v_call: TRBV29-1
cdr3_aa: SAQTSGRISYNEQF

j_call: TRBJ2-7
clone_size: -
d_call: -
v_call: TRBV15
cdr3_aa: ATSFPGSYEQY

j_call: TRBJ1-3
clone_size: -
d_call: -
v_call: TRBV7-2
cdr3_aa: ASSRQGQSGNTIY

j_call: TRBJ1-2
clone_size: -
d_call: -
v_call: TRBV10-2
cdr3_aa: ASSVTGRGGYT

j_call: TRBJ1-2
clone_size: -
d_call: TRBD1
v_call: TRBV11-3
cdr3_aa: ASSKDRAYGYT

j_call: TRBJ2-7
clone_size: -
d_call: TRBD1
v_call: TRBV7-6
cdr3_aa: ASSLGIAGGEQY

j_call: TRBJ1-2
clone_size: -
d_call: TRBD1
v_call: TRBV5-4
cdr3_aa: ASSLRDRAKNYGYT

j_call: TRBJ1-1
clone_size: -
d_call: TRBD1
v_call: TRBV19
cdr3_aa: ASRTGSMNTEAF

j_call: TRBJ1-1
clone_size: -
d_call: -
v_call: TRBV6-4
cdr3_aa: ASSHMRNTEAF

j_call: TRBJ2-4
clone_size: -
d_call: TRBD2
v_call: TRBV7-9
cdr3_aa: ASSPGEGGRSDDIQY

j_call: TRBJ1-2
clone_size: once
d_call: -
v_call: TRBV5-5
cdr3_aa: ASSFPQGPGGYT

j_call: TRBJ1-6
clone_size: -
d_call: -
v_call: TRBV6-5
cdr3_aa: ASSNRVSPLH

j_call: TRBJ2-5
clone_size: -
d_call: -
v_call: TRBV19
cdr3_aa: ASSRSGVWKEETQY

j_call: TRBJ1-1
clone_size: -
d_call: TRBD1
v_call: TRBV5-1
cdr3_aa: ASRQGVNTEAF

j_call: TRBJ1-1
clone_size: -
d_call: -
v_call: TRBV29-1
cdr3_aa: SVSQGTPEAF

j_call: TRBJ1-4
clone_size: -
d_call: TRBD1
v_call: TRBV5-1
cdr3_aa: ASSWGDRGSPTTNEKLF

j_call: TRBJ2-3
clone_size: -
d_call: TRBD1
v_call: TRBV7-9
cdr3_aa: ASSLGGSLQGDTQY

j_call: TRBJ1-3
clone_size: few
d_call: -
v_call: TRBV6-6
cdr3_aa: ASSKGMLENTIY

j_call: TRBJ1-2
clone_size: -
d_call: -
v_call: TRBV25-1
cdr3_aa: ASTFRGPNYGYT

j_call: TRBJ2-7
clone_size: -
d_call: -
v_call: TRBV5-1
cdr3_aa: ASSPVESWYEQY

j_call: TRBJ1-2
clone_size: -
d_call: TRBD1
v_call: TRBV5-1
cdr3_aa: ASSLAGTGVLVDYT

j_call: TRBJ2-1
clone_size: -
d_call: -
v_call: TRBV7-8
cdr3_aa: ASSPTGTFYNEQF

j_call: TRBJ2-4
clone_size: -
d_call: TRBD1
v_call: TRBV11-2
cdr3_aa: ASSPFRTGDNIQY

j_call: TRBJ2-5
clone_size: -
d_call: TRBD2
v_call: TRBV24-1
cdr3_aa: ATSSAGGPGETQY

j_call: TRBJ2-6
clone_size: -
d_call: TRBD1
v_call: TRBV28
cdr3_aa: ASSAGTGLSGANVLT

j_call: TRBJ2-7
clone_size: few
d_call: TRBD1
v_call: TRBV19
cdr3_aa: ASRRPDDDRASSYEQY

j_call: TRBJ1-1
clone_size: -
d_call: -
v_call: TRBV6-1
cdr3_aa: ASSETGPRAEAF

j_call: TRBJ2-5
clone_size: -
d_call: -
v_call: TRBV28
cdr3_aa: ASSPYGLQETQY

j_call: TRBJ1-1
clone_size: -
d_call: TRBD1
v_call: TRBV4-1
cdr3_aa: ASSQARGQANTEAF

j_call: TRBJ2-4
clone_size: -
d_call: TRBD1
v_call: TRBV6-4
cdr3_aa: ASSDSAGGGKNIQY

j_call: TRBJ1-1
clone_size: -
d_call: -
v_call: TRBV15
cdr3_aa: ATSRDIGGSGTEAF